This TCR beta chain was obtained from a study of OX40 agonist ivuxolimab in advanced cancers. CDR1 and CDR2 (germline): LNHDA, SQIVND (reference sequence). Deletions cut 4 bases from V and 5 bases from J, with 12 bases between. The CDR3 extends over 14 amino acids. The data were produced by immunoSEQ multiplex PCR, yet TCRdb's version contains in-frame clones alone and is incomplete. The sample comprises tens of thousands of clones, roughly 80% of which are singletons, and 1.1% rests with the top ten. The chain combines TRBV19 with TRBJ2-1; TRBD1 is a possible D gene (5 bases). The sample in question was CD4+ or CD8+ T cells sorted from blood, obtained in a trial of the OX40 agonist ivuxolimab. The receptor comes from an adult with an advanced solid tumor such as melanoma, head and neck, liver or kidney cancer. In nucleotides, the CDR3 is TGTGCCAGTAGTAATCAGGGTAGGGACAATGAGCAGTTCTTC. Its translation: CASSNQGRDNEQFF.